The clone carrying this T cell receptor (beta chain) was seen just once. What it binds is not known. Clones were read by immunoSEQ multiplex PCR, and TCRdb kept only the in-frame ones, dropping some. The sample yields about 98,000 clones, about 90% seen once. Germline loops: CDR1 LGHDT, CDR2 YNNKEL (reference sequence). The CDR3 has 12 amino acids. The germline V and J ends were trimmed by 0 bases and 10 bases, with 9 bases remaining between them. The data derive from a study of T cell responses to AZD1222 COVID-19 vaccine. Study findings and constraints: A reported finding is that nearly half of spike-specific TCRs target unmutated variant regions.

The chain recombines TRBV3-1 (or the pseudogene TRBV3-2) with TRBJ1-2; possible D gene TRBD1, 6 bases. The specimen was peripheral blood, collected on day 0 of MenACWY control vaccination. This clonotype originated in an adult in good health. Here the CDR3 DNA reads TGTGCCAGCAGCCAAGATAGGGGGACCTACACCTTC. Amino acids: CASSQDRGTYTF.